This TCR beta chain was obtained from a study of blood T cell repertoires in COVID-19. The table came from immunoSEQ multiplex PCR; TCRdb's copy has only in-frame clones and leaves some out. Of 200,000 to 300,000 clones in the sample, about 91% were seen once. The CDR3 is made up of 13 amino acids. Germline values: CDR1 LGHNA, CDR2 YNFKEQ. V was pared by 1 base and J by 7 bases, with 8 bases between. The sample taken for sequencing was PBMCs or T cells enriched from blood (not recorded which). V is TRBV4-2 and J is TRBJ2-1; perhaps TRBD2 as D (5 bases). This sequence originates from a woman in her forties with acute COVID-19. This chain's CDR3 is CASSQAGGNEQFF. The CDR3 DNA sequence: TGTGCCAGCAGCCAAGCGGGCGGGAATGAGCAGTTCTTC.